The rows below give T cell receptor beta chains drawn from one sample of a study of shared clonotypes between healthy human individuals. Here immunoSEQ multiplex PCR was the method, and the copy in TCRdb shows in-frame clones only, minus some. The table records roughly 480,000 clones, about 80% of them present only once. Input material: PBMCs. These receptors all come from a woman aged 40 to 50 in good health. Some clones in this sample may be carry-over from other donors' samples. The CDR3 runs from the conserved cysteine through the conserved F or W. D genes are given only for firm matches. Clone size is shown for a subset of rows, as once, few, many or a class of expanded clone.

TRBV11-2	TRBJ2-1	13	.	.	CASGLARNNEQFF	TGTGCCAGCGGGCTAGCGCGCAACAATGAGCAGTTCTTC
TRBV5-1	TRBJ2-5	14	.	.	CASSLDGGPETQYF	TGCGCCAGCAGCTTGGACGGGGGTCCAGAGACCCAGTACTTC
TRBV30	TRBJ1-1	15	.	.	CARRSPLAMNTEAFF	TGTGCCCGACGAAGCCCGTTGGCCATGAACACTGAAGCTTTCTTT
TRBV6-5	TRBJ1-2	10	.	.	CASSGYGYTF	TGTGCCAGCAGCGGATATGGCTACACCTTC
TRBV7-8	TRBJ2-1	14	TRBD1	.	CASSLGQGIGEQFF	TGTGCCAGCAGCTTAGGACAGGGGATCGGTGAGCAGTTCTTC
TRBV6-1	TRBJ2-2	15	.	.	CASTPRDIMTGELFF	TGTGCCAGCACCCCCCGGGACATAATGACCGGGGAGCTGTTTTTT
TRBV19	TRBJ2-7	15	TRBD1	once	CASTTGTGGTYEQYF	TGTGCCAGTACCACAGGGACAGGCGGCACCTACGAGCAGTACTTC
TRBV5-1	TRBJ2-5	17	TRBD2	once	CASSPGTSGSGEETQYF	TGCGCCAGCAGCCCAGGGACTAGCGGGAGTGGGGAGGAGACCCAGTACTTC
TRBV11-2	TRBJ2-3	16	TRBD1	.	CASSLTGTGGTDTQYF	TGTGCCAGCAGCTTAACCGGGACAGGGGGAACAGATACGCAGTATTTT
TRBV23-1	TRBJ2-3	19	TRBD1	.	CARTGGGSYAHASTDTQYF	TGCGCCAGGACAGGGGGCGGGAGTTACGCTCATGCTAGCACAGATACGCAGTATTTT
TRBV7-8	TRBJ2-1	17	TRBD1	.	CASSSRYVLNRGNEQFF	TGTGCCAGCAGCTCGCGGTACGTATTAAACAGGGGGAATGAGCAGTTCTTC
TRBV5-4	TRBJ1-1	15	.	.	CASSWTDRDHTEAFF	TGTGCCAGCAGCTGGACGGACAGAGACCACACTGAAGCTTTCTTT
TRBV19	TRBJ2-6	20	TRBD2	many	CASSIPGLAGNDGGANVLTF	TGTGCCAGTAGTATACCCGGACTAGCGGGAAATGATGGCGGGGCCAACGTCCTGACTTTC
TRBV11-2	TRBJ2-7	14	.	.	CASSVGQAGGEQYF	TGTGCCAGCAGCGTGGGACAGGCGGGGGGGGAGCAGTACTTC
TRBV28	TRBJ2-4	15	TRBD1	.	CASSMTGLAKNIQYF	TGTGCCAGCAGCATGACAGGGCTAGCCAAAAACATTCAGTACTTC
TRBV6-1	TRBJ2-3	13	.	many	CASSEQTPDTQYF	TGTGCCAGCAGTGAACAGACGCCAGATACGCAGTATTTT
TRBV28	TRBJ1-5	14	TRBD1	.	CATKQGAGNQPQHF	TGTGCCACCAAACAGGGGGCGGGCAATCAGCCCCAGCATTTT
TRBV5-6	TRBJ1-5	14	TRBD1	.	CASSSTGYNQPQHF	TGTGCCAGCAGCTCGACAGGGTACAATCAGCCCCAGCATTTT
TRBV21-1	TRBJ2-7	16	.	.	CASSSGAGGPTYEQYF	TGTGCCAGCAGCAGCGGGGCGGGAGGGCCTACCTACGAGCAGTACTTC
TRBV28	TRBJ2-1	16	TRBD2	.	CASSTPTSGRGDEQFF	TGTGCCAGCAGCACCCCGACTAGCGGGAGGGGAGATGAGCAGTTCTTC